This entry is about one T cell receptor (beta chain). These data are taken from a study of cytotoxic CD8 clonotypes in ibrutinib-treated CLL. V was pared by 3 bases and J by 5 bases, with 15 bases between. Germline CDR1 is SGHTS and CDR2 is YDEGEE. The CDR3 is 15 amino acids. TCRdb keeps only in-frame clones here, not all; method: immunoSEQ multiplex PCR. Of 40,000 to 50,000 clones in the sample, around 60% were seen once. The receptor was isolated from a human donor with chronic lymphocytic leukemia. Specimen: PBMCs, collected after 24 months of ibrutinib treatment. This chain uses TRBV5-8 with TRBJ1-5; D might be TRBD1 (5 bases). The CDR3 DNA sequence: TGTGCCAGCAGCTCCGGGACCCGGGAGTATCAGCCCCAGCATTTT. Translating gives CASSSGTREYQPQHF. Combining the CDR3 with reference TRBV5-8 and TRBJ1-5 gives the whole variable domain EAGVTQSPTHLIKTRGQQATLRCSPISGHTSVYWYQQALGLGLQFLLWYDEGEERNRGNFPPRFSGRQFPNYSSELNVNALELEDSALYLCASSSGTREYQPQHFGDGTRLSIL.